This TCR beta chain is from a study of cytomegalovirus exposure and HLA in healthy donors. The study's findings and limits: A classifier reportedly called cytomegalovirus status with high sensitivity and specificity. A previous analysis found most TCR beta V segments productive roughly 87% or roughly 30% of the time.

PCR employed 60 Vbeta and 13 Jbeta primers. This table comes from immunoSEQ multiplex PCR, and its TCRdb copy is limited to in-frame clones, with some not included. The repertoire has approximately 220,000 clones, about 80% of them found once; the top ten carry around 1.8%. This CDR3 region has 18 residues. Germline V gives CDR1 SGHRS, CDR2 YFSETQ. Germline trimming cut 0 bases from V and 2 bases from J; bases unmatched to any gene: 5. A word on this clone: The antigen is not known.

This rearrangement joins TRBV5-1 to TRBJ2-6; 10 bases line up with TRBD1. Sequencing used PBMCs. This sequence was found in a man aged 18 to 35 in good health and CMV-seronegative. The CDR3 loop reads CASSLGQGAAPGANVLTF. CDR3 nucleotides: TGCGCCAGCAGCTTGGGACAGGGGGCCGCTCCTGGGGCCAACGTCCTGACTTTC.